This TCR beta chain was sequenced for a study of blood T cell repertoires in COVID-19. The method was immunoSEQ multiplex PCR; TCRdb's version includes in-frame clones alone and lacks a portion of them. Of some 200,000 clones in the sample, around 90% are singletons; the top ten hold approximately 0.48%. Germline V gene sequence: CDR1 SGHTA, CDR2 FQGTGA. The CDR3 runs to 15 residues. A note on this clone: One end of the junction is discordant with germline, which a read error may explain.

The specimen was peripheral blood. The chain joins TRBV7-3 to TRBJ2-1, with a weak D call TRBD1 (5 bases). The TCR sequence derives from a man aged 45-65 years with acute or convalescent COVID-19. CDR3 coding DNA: TGTGCCGGCAGCAATGACAGTTACTTCTACAATGAGCAGTTCTTC. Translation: CAGSNDSYFYNEQFF.